Presented here are 28 T cell receptor beta chains from one specimen sequenced in a study of cytomegalovirus exposure and HLA in healthy donors. This PCR relied on a set of 60 Vbeta primers and 13 Jbeta primers. Here immunoSEQ multiplex PCR was the method, and the copy in TCRdb shows in-frame clones only, minus some. The sample contains fewer than 150,000 clones, around 79% of which appear only once. The sequenced sample was PBMCs. The receptors stem from a man in his forties in good health and CMV-seropositive.

V usage is TRBV7-6 and J usage is TRBJ1-5; D not certain. The CDR3 runs 15 residues. Trimming took off 5 bases at V and 4 bases at J, with 15 bases between the two ends. Germline V lookup: CDR1 SGHVS, CDR2 FNYEAQ. The CDR3 nucleotides read TGTGCCAGCAGCCCCCTCCTCGGGGAAAATCAGCCCCAGCATTTT. Protein product: CASSPLLGENQPQHF. Complete variable domain (other parts from reference TRBV7-6 and TRBJ1-5): GAGVSQSPRYKVTKRGQDVALRCDPISGHVSLYWYRQALGQGPEFLTYFNYEAQQDKSGLPNDRFSAERPEGSISTLTIQRTEQRDSAMYRCASSPLLGENQPQHFGDGTRLSIL.

V and J are TRBV19 and TRBJ1-5, with 10 positions matching TRBD1. The germline V gene encodes CDR1 LNHDA and CDR2 SQIVND (reference sequence). The CDR3 is 15 amino acids. Trimming removed 3 bases from V and 6 bases from J; junction bases left unmatched: 5. The CDR3 loop reads CASSMDRGSGQPQHF. As DNA, the CDR3 is TGTGCCAGTAGTATGGACAGGGGGTCCGGTCAGCCCCAGCATTTT. The full variable domain, with the rest looked up from reference TRBV19 and TRBJ1-5, is DGGITQSPKYLFRKEGQNVTLSCEQNLNHDAMYWYRQDPGQGLRLIYYSQIVNDFQKGDIAEGYSVSREKKESFPLTVTSAQKNPTAFYLCASSMDRGSGQPQHFGDGTRLSIL.

This sequence joins TRBV21-1 and TRBJ2-5; no check of the table's D call, TRBD1, against the DNA was made. TRBV21-1 is reported as a pseudogene. CDR3 length: 15 amino acids. The DNA for the CDR3 is TGTGCCAGCAGCTCCCTGGGACAGGGGGAAGAGACCCAGTACTTC. The encoded protein is CASSSLGQGEETQYF.

DNA of the CDR3: TGCGCCAGCAGCCTGGAGGGGACTAGTCCCCTCGAGCAGTACTTC. Translation gives CASSLEGTSPLEQYF. This chain connects TRBV5-1 to TRBJ2-7, with TRBD2 identical over 8 bases. This CDR3 comprises 15 residues. Trimming cost V 4 bases and J 6 bases; bases outside gene matches: 12. CDR1 is SGHRS and CDR2 is YFSETQ in the germline V gene.

CDR3 residues: CASTSSSGGEQFF. The CDR3 coding sequence is TGCGCCAGCACCTCCTCTAGCGGCGGTGAGCAGTTCTTC. The chain combines TRBV5-1 with TRBJ2-1; 7 bases fit TRBD2. In germline, CDR1 is SGHRS, CDR2 YFSETQ. J lost 9 bases, V lost 6 bases, and 9 bases had no gene match. This CDR3 region has 13 residues.

The CDR3, as DNA: TGTGCCAGTAGTACAGGGGGTAAAACCGGGGAGCTGTTTTTT. Its translation: CASSTGGKTGELFF. This chain joins TRBV19 and TRBJ2-2; 7 nucleotides match TRBD1. V trimming: 4 bases; J trimming: 5 bases; junction bases outside the gene matches: 4. The CDR3 covers 14 residues. CDR1 and CDR2 from the germline V gene are LNHDA and SQIVND (reference sequence).

For the CDR3, the DNA is TGCAGCGTTCGTCAGGGGGCTGGGGTTGGCTACACCTTC. Its protein is CSVRQGAGVGYTF. This rearrangement joins TRBV29-1 to TRBJ1-2, with 8 nucleotides matching TRBD1. The CDR3 has 13 residues. After removal of 5 bases from V and 7 bases from J, the junction contained 9 bases not matched to a gene. Per the germline V gene, CDR1 is SQVTM and CDR2 is ANQGSEA.

This clone was observed a few times. The rearrangement links TRBV5-1 to TRBJ1-2, with 7 bases that match TRBD1. The germline V gene encodes CDR1 SGHRS and CDR2 YFSETQ. The CDR3 loop spans 15 amino acids. With 4 bases clipped from V and 4 bases from J, the junction kept 10 bases outside the gene matches. CDR3 DNA: TGCGCCAGCAGCATACAGACAGGGCCCACCTATGGCTACACCTTC. Translated: CASSIQTGPTYGYTF.

This clone was recorded once. This sequence joins TRBV10-3 and TRBJ2-5, with D perhaps TRBD1 (6 bases). From germline, CDR1 is ENHRY and CDR2 SYGVKD. The V end lost 5 bases, the J end lost 2 bases, and 15 bases lay between the germline ends. The CDR3 spans 15 residues. The chain's CDR3 is CAISLGTPSQETQYF. In DNA form, the CDR3 reads TGTGCCATCAGTCTCGGGACACCAAGTCAAGAGACCCAGTACTTC.

CDR3 sequence (DNA): TGTGCCAGCAGTTTCAATCCAGGATATAACACTGAAGCTTTCTTT. Protein sequence: CASSFNPGYNTEAFF. This chain links TRBV27 with TRBJ1-1; no clear D gene. Germline V gene sequence: CDR1 MNHEY, CDR2 SMNVEV (reference sequence). Trimming pared 3 bases from V and 2 bases from J, leaving 13 bases between. The CDR3 spans 15 residues.

The V and J genes are TRBV9 and TRBJ2-7; 10 bases match TRBD1. V dropped 4 bases and J dropped 6; count of bases not matched to a gene: 13. This CDR3 is 16 amino acids long. Germline CDR1 and CDR2: SGDLS and YYNGEE. CDR3 amino acids: CASSPHPGTGDREQYF. CDR3 in DNA: TGTGCCAGCAGCCCCCACCCCGGGACAGGGGATCGCGAGCAGTACTTC.

V is TRBV6-5 and J is TRBJ2-7; TRBD2 might be the D (7 bases). The CDR3 is 14 amino acids. Germline V gives CDR1 MNHEY, CDR2 SVGAGI. V was shortened by 5 bases and J by 0 bases, with 11 bases between the two germline ends. The CDR3 sequence is CASSEGGDSYEQYF. CDR3 DNA sequence: TGTGCCAGCAGTGAAGGGGGGGACTCCTACGAGCAGTACTTC.

V and J are TRBV14 and TRBJ1-2; 8 bases map to TRBD1. Germline CDR1 and CDR2: SGHDN and FVKESK. V lost 7 bases, J lost 8 bases, and 9 bases stayed unmatched. The CDR3 spans 13 residues. The CDR3 sequence: CASNPGRGQGYTF. DNA for the CDR3: TGTGCCAGCAACCCGGGCAGGGGGCAAGGCTACACCTTC. The full variable domain, its missing parts supplied by reference TRBV14 and TRBJ1-2, is EAGVTQFPSHSVIEKGQTVTLRCDPISGHDNLYWYRRVMGKEIKFLLHFVKESKQDESGMPNNRFLAERTGGTYSTLKVQPAELEDSGVYFCASNPGRGQGYTFGSGTRLTVV.

The V call is TRBV28, the J call TRBJ2-5; 7 nucleotides line up with TRBD2. Germline V gene lookup returns CDR1 MDHEN and CDR2 SYDVKM. The CDR3 has 15 amino acids. The V segment lost 0 bases and the J segment 2 bases; nucleotides outside the gene matches: 3. CDR3 sequence (DNA): TGTGCCAGCAGTTTATGGGCTAGCGGTCAAGAGACCCAGTACTTC. This sequence encodes CASSLWASGQETQYF.

V and J are TRBV5-8 and TRBJ2-7, with D unclear. This CDR3 spans 16 amino acids. CDR1 and CDR2 (germline): SGHTS, YDEGEE. V gave up 7 bases and J gave up 0 bases, with 20 bases separating them. CDR3 sequence: CASSNIRRHLSYEQYF. DNA for the CDR3: TGTGCCAGCTCCAATATCCGCAGGCACCTCTCCTACGAGCAGTACTTC.

V and J are TRBV27 and TRBJ2-1; 7 bases align to TRBD1. V was clipped by 7 bases and J by 6 bases; unmatched bases: 3. The length of the CDR3 is 12 residues. The germline V gene has CDR1 MNHEY and CDR2 SMNVEV (reference sequence). The CDR3: CASKGGPNEQFF. The CDR3 DNA sequence: TGTGCCAGCAAAGGGGGCCCCAATGAGCAGTTCTTC.

To note about this clone: A junction end diverges from the germline sequence, so it may reflect a read error. The chain carries TRBV7-9 and TRBJ1-4, with 10 nucleotides matching TRBD1. The length of the CDR3 is 16 residues. CDR1 and CDR2 (germline): SEHNR, FQNEAQ (reference sequence). In DNA form, the CDR3 reads TGTTCCAGCAGCACTCGGACAGGGGGTCGCAATGAAAAACTGTTTTTT. Translating it yields CSSSTRTGGRNEKLFF.

V and J are TRBV4-1 and TRBJ2-2; TRBD2 aligns across 8 bases. J lost 3 bases, V lost 1 base, and 4 bases had no gene match. This CDR3 has 16 amino acids. Germline V gene sequence: CDR1 MGHRA, CDR2 YSYEKL. CDR3 loop: CASSQGSGSYTGELFF. The CDR3 DNA is TGCGCCAGCAGCCAAGGGAGCGGGAGTTACACCGGGGAGCTGTTTTTT.

This chain links TRBV6-5 with TRBJ1-5; D is perhaps TRBD1 (6 bases). Looked up from germline, CDR1 is MNHEY and CDR2 is SVGAGI. This CDR3 region has 15 residues. Trimming took 5 bases from V and 8 from J, leaving 19 bases between them. CDR3 sequence: CASSTTAGRGEPQHF. The CDR3 nucleotides are TGTGCCAGCAGTACTACGGCGGGCAGGGGAGAGCCCCAGCATTTT.

V is TRBV11-2 and J is TRBJ1-1, with a weak D call TRBD1 (6 bases). Germline V CDR1 and CDR2: SGHAT, FQNNGV. The CDR3 spans 13 residues. V lost 0 bases to trimming and J lost 10 bases, with 12 bases between them. The CDR3 sequence is CASSLEWGLGAFF. As DNA, the CDR3 is TGTGCCAGCAGCTTAGAGTGGGGGCTTGGAGCTTTCTTT.

The rearrangement joins TRBV18 to TRBJ2-7; 7 bases map to TRBD1. The ends lost 1 base at V and 1 base at J; junction bases unmatched: 7. Germline CDR1 KGHSH, CDR2 LQKENI. The CDR3 spans 16 residues. CDR3 coding DNA: TGTGCCAGCTCACCACAGAGGGACAGTTATTCCTACGAGCAGTACTTC. This translates into CASSPQRDSYSYEQYF.

This sequence joins TRBV28 and TRBJ2-7, with 11 bases that match TRBD2. V was clipped by 3 bases and J by 7 bases; unmatched bases: 17. CDR1 is MDHEN and CDR2 is SYDVKM in the germline V gene. The CDR3 loop spans 18 amino acids. The chain's CDR3 is CASSFFPSGRTTFGEQYF. The CDR3 nucleotides are TGTGCCAGCAGTTTTTTTCCTAGCGGGAGGACGACTTTCGGGGAGCAGTACTTC.

The chain couples TRBV18 to TRBJ2-5; TRBD2 is a possible D gene (6 bases). Germline CDR1 and CDR2: KGHSH and LQKENI. V was trimmed by 3 bases and J by 6 bases, leaving 14 bases between them. This CDR3 has 14 amino acids. CDR3 coding DNA: TGTGCCAGCTCACCGGGGAGGCCGCGGCAGACCCAGTACTTC. Translation gives CASSPGRPRQTQYF.

This clone occurred many times. The chain joins TRBV2 to TRBJ2-2, with D perhaps matching TRBD2 (5 bases). Trimming took 3 bases from V and 4 from J, leaving 9 bases between them. This CDR3 comprises 14 residues. Per germline, CDR1 SNHLY and CDR2 FYNNEI. CDR3 amino acids: CASSEGALTGELFF. CDR3 in DNA: TGTGCCAGCAGTGAGGGAGCGCTCACCGGGGAGCTGTTTTTT.

V gene TRBV29-1 combines with J gene TRBJ2-5; tentative D call: TRBD1 (5 bases). Germline assignment: CDR1 SQVTM and CDR2 ANQGSEA. The V gene lost 7 bases and the J gene lost 3 bases, with 12 bases spanning the gap. The CDR3 has 12 amino acids. As DNA, the CDR3 is TGCAGCGCTTATCAAGGGGAAGAGACCCAGTACTTC. The encoded protein is CSAYQGEETQYF.

This clone was counted a few times. Other nucleotide sequences from this sample produce the same CDR3. V usage is TRBV28 and J usage is TRBJ2-7; D is unresolved. The CDR3 extends over 12 amino acids. The germline gives CDR1 MDHEN, CDR2 SYDVKM. V was shortened by 3 bases and J by 3 bases, with 6 bases between the two germline ends. The CDR3 bases are TGTGCCAGCAGTTTCCAAAACTACGAGCAGTACTTC. This translates into CASSFQNYEQYF.

The rearrangement uses TRBV28 and TRBJ1-2; maybe TRBD1 (6 bases). The germline V and J ends were trimmed by 6 bases and 4 bases, with 15 bases remaining between them. The CDR3 totals 14 residues. Per germline, CDR1 MDHEN and CDR2 SYDVKM. The chain's CDR3 is CASRPGQFGYGYTF. The CDR3 DNA follows: TGTGCCAGCAGACCGGGACAATTCGGCTATGGCTACACCTTC.

This chain links TRBV5-1 with TRBJ2-7; D is perhaps TRBD2 (6 bases). Trimming pared 4 bases from V and 5 bases from J, leaving 19 bases between. Germline V gene sequence: CDR1 SGHRS, CDR2 YFSETQ. This CDR3 spans 15 amino acids. The CDR3 loop is CASSPGLSGLHEQYF. The CDR3 DNA is TGCGCCAGCAGCCCGGGACTGTCAGGCCTCCACGAGCAGTACTTC.